This TCR beta chain emerged from a study of blood T cell repertoires in COVID-19. As for the study in general: The study drew acute and convalescent COVID-19 samples from the United States, Italy and Spain.

CDR1 is LGHNA, CDR2 YNFKEQ, per germline. The CDR3 sequence is 12 residues long. The germline V and J ends were trimmed by 3 bases and 6 bases, with 5 bases remaining between them. Per the original data handling: How many nucleated cells were present was estimated from reference gene primer amplification. Sequencing was performed with immunoSEQ multiplex PCR; in TCRdb, only in-frame clones are kept and a portion is missing. That table gives V, J and clone size, and the DNA gave D and trimming. Among tens of thousands of clones listed, roughly 87% were seen once. The specimen sequenced was peripheral blood. The chain joins TRBV4-2 to TRBJ1-4; D is undetermined. The receptor's source is a man in his fifties or sixties with acute or convalescent COVID-19. The CDR3 spells CASSHEDEKLFF. CDR3 in DNA: TGTGCCAGCAGCCACGAGGATGAAAAACTGTTTTTT.